The 22 T cell receptor beta chains given below trace back to one sample, sequenced in a study of cytomegalovirus exposure and HLA in healthy donors. Primers for the PCR totalled 60 Vbeta and 13 Jbeta. Only in-frame clones appear in the TCRdb table, and some are missing; sequencing was by immunoSEQ multiplex PCR. Of some 180,000 clones listed, 80% to 85% were seen once; the top ten hold around 1.7%. The sample taken for sequencing was PBMCs. The receptors originated from a woman aged 18-35 years in good health and CMV-seronegative.

The rearrangement uses TRBV28 and TRBJ2-7; TRBD1 agrees at 9 bases. The V gene end was trimmed by 10 bases and the J gene end by 7 bases; junction bases not matched to a gene: 17. CDR1 is MDHEN and CDR2 is SYDVKM in the germline V gene. This CDR3 spans 15 amino acids. CDR3 nucleotides: TGTGCCACCGTACCCGGGACAGGGTCCCTTTGGGAGCAGTACTTC. It translates to CATVPGTGSLWEQYF.

The chain employs TRBV28 and TRBJ2-1, with D perhaps TRBD1 (6 bases). Deletions cut 11 bases from V and 2 bases from J, with 13 bases between. CDR1 MDHEN and CDR2 SYDVKM come from the germline V gene. This CDR3 is 13 amino acids long. The CDR3: CASRAGAYNEQFF. CDR3 DNA sequence: TGTGCCTCCAGGGCAGGGGCCTACAATGAGCAGTTCTTC. The whole variable domain, filled in from reference TRBV28 and TRBJ2-1, reads DVKVTQSSRYLVKRTGEKVFLECVQDMDHENMFWYRQDPGLGLRLIYFSYDVKMKEKGDIPEGYSVSREKKERFSLILESASTNQTSMYLCASRAGAYNEQFFGPGTRLTVL.

The V and J genes are TRBV7-7 and TRBJ2-7, with 8 bases matching TRBD2. Germline CDR1 and CDR2: SSHAT and FNYEAQ (reference sequence). This CDR3 region has 16 residues. The CDR3 protein is CASSLERAGGNYEQYV. The CDR3 nucleotides read TGTGCTAGCAGCTTAGAACGGGCGGGAGGTAACTACGAGCAGTACGTC.

The chain links TRBV2 to TRBJ2-5, with D possibly being TRBD1 (6 bases). Germline CDR1 and CDR2: SNHLY and FYNNEI. The CDR3 is 13 amino acids. V lost 7 bases and J 5 bases, leaving 14 bases between the germline ends. The CDR3 protein is CASNSGTKETQYF. The CDR3 bases are TGTGCCAGCAACTCCGGGACAAAGGAGACCCAGTACTTC.

The J gene is TRBJ1-3, the V gene TRBV19; D gene ambiguous. The germline V gene encodes CDR1 LNHDA and CDR2 SQIVND (reference sequence). This CDR3 comprises 14 residues. Trimming shortened V by 0 bases and J by 1 base, and 4 bases separated the two germline ends. CDR3 sequence: CASSIDSSGNTIYF. The DNA for the CDR3 is TGTGCCAGTAGTATAGACAGTTCTGGAAACACCATATATTTT.

V is TRBV6-5 and J is TRBJ2-5; 8 nucleotides align to TRBD1. The CDR3 is 16 residues long. J lost 5 bases, V lost 2 bases, and 10 bases had no gene match. The germline V gene encodes CDR1 MNHEY and CDR2 SVGAGI. For the CDR3, the DNA is TGTGCCAGCAGTTACGGTTTCAGGGGGCGCGGGGAGACCCAGTACTTC. It encodes CASSYGFRGRGETQYF.

Here the CDR3 reads CASSLLGSRDREHF. Here the CDR3 DNA reads TGTGCCAGCAGCCTCCTTGGGTCCCGGGACAGGGAGCATTTT. V and J are TRBV5-6 and TRBJ1-5, with 9 bases aligning to TRBD1. The trim removed 4 bases at V and 14 bases at J, leaving 13 bases unmatched. Germline lookup yields CDR1 SGHDT and CDR2 YYEEEE. This CDR3 contains 14 residues.

V gene TRBV11-3 combines with J gene TRBJ2-1, with 8 bases aligning to TRBD2. This CDR3 has 15 residues. The germline V gene has CDR1 SGHNT and CDR2 YENEEA. The V gene end was trimmed by 5 bases and the J gene end by 5 bases; junction bases not matched to a gene: 8. The CDR3 sequence: CASSPLAVFDNEQFF. The CDR3 DNA reads TGTGCCAGCAGCCCACTAGCGGTGTTTGACAATGAGCAGTTCTTC.

This clone was picked up one time. The chain uses TRBV7-9 and TRBJ2-1; unclear D gene. The CDR3 length is 12 residues. The germline gives CDR1 SEHNR, CDR2 FQNEAQ (reference sequence). The V end lost 4 bases, the J end lost 8 bases, and 9 bases lay between the germline ends. This CDR3 is CASSWSNYEQFF. The CDR3, as DNA: TGTGCCAGCAGCTGGAGCAACTATGAGCAGTTCTTC.

The rearrangement links TRBV29-1 to TRBJ2-7, with no clear D. The CDR3 consists of 11 residues. Germline loops: CDR1 SQVTM, CDR2 ANQGSEA. Trimming left V 1 base short and J 3 bases short, with 4 bases between. This chain's CDR3 is CSVEVNYEQYF. For the CDR3, the DNA is TGCAGCGTTGAAGTAAACTACGAGCAGTACTTC.

This clone was detected only a few times. V and J are TRBV7-9 and TRBJ1-5; 7 nucleotides match TRBD1. The CDR3 has 16 amino acids. V trimming: 5 bases; J trimming: 4 bases; junction bases outside the gene matches: 11. Germline V gives CDR1 SEHNR, CDR2 FQNEAQ (reference sequence). In DNA form, the CDR3 reads TGTGCCAGCAGCGTTACAGGGGCGCTTGGAAATCAGCCCCAGCATTTT. It specifies CASSVTGALGNQPQHF.

The rearrangement uses TRBV19 and TRBJ1-5, with 7 nucleotides matching TRBD1. Looked up from germline, CDR1 is LNHDA and CDR2 is SQIVND (reference sequence). Losses at the gene ends were 3 bases for V and 4 bases for J; bases not matched to a gene: 6. The CDR3 has 15 residues. CDR3 DNA: TGTGCCAGTAGTATGGGGACAGCGGAAAATCAGCCCCAGCATTTT. Its translation is CASSMGTAENQPQHF. Supplemented by reference TRBV19 and TRBJ1-5, the full variable domain reads DGGITQSPKYLFRKEGQNVTLSCEQNLNHDAMYWYRQDPGQGLRLIYYSQIVNDFQKGDIAEGYSVSREKKESFPLTVTSAQKNPTAFYLCASSMGTAENQPQHFGDGTRLSIL.

The chain is built from TRBV4-3 and TRBJ1-2, with a possible D match to TRBD1 (6 bases). The V end was cut by 0 bases, the J end by 3 bases, with 20 bases between. The CDR3 runs 18 residues. Germline CDR1 reads LGHNA; CDR2 reads YSLEER. This CDR3 reads CASSQEIRDTSSDYGYTF. The CDR3 bases are TGCGCCAGCAGCCAAGAAATCCGGGACACAAGTAGTGACTATGGCTACACCTTC.

The CDR3 coding sequence is TGCGCCAGCAGCTTGAACGGGGGCTCCTACAATGAGCAGTTCTTC. Protein product: CASSLNGGSYNEQFF. This chain links TRBV5-1 with TRBJ2-1; the D gene is possibly TRBD2 (6 bases). Germline CDR1 reads SGHRS; CDR2 reads YFSETQ. Deletions cut 1 base from V and 0 bases from J, with 8 bases between. The length of the CDR3 is 15 residues.

The chain is built from TRBV7-9 and TRBJ2-3; D may be TRBD2 (6 bases). The CDR3 loop spans 13 amino acids. Trimming left V 5 bases short and J 4 bases short, with 10 bases between. Germline lookup yields CDR1 SEHNR and CDR2 FQNEAQ (reference sequence). The CDR3 protein is CASSLRLADTQYF. CDR3 in DNA: TGTGCCAGCAGCCTTCGACTAGCAGATACGCAGTATTTT.

The chain couples TRBV19 to TRBJ1-2, with D possibly TRBD1 on 6 matching bases. Germline CDR1 reads LNHDA; CDR2 reads SQIVND (reference sequence). The CDR3 covers 12 residues. V shed 5 bases and J shed 8 bases, with 12 bases lying between them. This CDR3 reads CASSVYRDGYTF. DNA for the CDR3: TGTGCCAGTAGTGTATACAGGGACGGCTACACCTTC.

This clone was seen once. The chain carries TRBV10-3 and TRBJ1-1, with a possible D match to TRBD1 (5 bases). CDR1 is ENHRY and CDR2 is SYGVKD in the germline V gene. Trimming removed 4 bases at V and 4 bases at J, with 16 bases between. The CDR3 consists of 15 residues. CDR3 region: CAISARDLEATEAFF. The DNA for the CDR3 is TGTGCCATCAGTGCCAGGGACTTGGAGGCCACTGAAGCTTTCTTT.

The chain carries TRBV4-3 and TRBJ1-2; 9 positions agree with TRBD1. Germline CDR1 and CDR2: LGHNA and YSLEER. V lost 5 bases to trimming and J lost 4 bases; unmatched junction nucleotides: 26. This CDR3 region has 21 residues. CDR3 protein: CASSEIAPGQGDPPASYGYTF. The CDR3 DNA follows: TGCGCCAGCAGCGAGATAGCCCCGGGACAGGGCGACCCCCCCGCCTCCTATGGCTACACCTTC.

The gene calls are TRBV6-5 and TRBJ1-4; possibly TRBD1 for D (5 bases). V was pared by 7 bases and J by 8 bases, with 17 bases between. Per the germline V gene, CDR1 is MNHEY and CDR2 is SVGAGI. There are 14 residues in the CDR3. The CDR3 DNA is TGTGCCAGCAATAACGTGGCAGGGTCCGAAAAACTGTTTTTT. Protein product: CASNNVAGSEKLFF.

This clone was picked up a small number of times. The CDR3 region is CASSPGTGPNEQYF. CDR3 DNA sequence: TGTGCCAGCAGCCCCGGGACAGGGCCCAACGAGCAGTACTTC. V gene TRBV4-2 combines with J gene TRBJ2-7, with TRBD1 identical over 9 bases. The CDR3 consists of 14 residues. The ends lost 4 bases at V and 5 bases at J; junction bases unmatched: 6. The germline gives CDR1 LGHNA, CDR2 YNFKEQ.

This clone was counted only a few times. Other DNA sequences in this sample translate to the same CDR3. The chain employs TRBV9 and TRBJ2-7; TRBD1 aligns across 11 bases. V shed 0 bases, J shed 3 bases, and the junction held 5 bases outside the gene matches. Germline loops: CDR1 SGDLS, CDR2 YYNGEE. There are 16 residues in the CDR3. In nucleotides, the CDR3 is TGTGCCAGCAGCGTAGGGACAGGGGGCATGAACTACGAGCAGTACTTC. Its translation is CASSVGTGGMNYEQYF.

This chain links TRBV18 with TRBJ2-3, with 10 bases lining up with TRBD1. V gave up 3 bases and J gave up 2 bases; unmatched junction bases: 5. The CDR3 is 16 amino acids. Germline values: CDR1 KGHSH, CDR2 LQKENI. The CDR3 loop reads CASSPTTGGITDTQYF. The CDR3 coding sequence is TGTGCCAGCTCACCGACGACAGGGGGCATCACAGATACGCAGTATTTT. Filled out from reference TRBV18 and TRBJ2-3, the complete variable domain reads NAGVMQNPRHLVRRRGQEARLRCSPMKGHSHVYWYRQLPEEGLKFMVYLQKENIIDESGMPKERFSAEFPKEGPSILRIQQVVRGDSAAYFCASSPTTGGITDTQYFGPGTRLTVL.